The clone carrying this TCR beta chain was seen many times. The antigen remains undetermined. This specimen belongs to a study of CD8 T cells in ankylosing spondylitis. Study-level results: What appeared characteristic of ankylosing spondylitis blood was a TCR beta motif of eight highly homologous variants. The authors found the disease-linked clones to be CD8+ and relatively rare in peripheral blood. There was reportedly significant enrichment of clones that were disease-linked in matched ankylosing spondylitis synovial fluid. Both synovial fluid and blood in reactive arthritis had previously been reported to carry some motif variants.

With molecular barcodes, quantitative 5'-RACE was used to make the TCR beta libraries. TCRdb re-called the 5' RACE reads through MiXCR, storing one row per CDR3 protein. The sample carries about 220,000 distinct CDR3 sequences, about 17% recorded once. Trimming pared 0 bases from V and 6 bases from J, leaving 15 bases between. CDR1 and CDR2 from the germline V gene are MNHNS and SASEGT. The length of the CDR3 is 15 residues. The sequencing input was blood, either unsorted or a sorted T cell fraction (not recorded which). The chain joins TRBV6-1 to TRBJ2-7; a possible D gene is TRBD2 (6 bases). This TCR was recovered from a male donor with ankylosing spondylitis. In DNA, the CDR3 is TGTGCCAGCAGTGAAGCGACCGGGAGCAGGTCCGAGCAGTACTTC. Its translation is CASSEATGSRSEQYF.